These 17 T cell receptor beta chains were all obtained from the same sample, sequenced in a study of regulatory T cells in long-lasting Graves disease. Construction of the TCR beta libraries employed iRepertoire HTBI primers in conjunction with Arm-PCR of CDR3 regions. TCRdb re-called the multiplex PCR reads through MiXCR, storing one row per CDR3 protein. The data contain 510,000 or so distinct CDR3 sequences, approximately 12% of them seen just once; the ten biggest clones take up almost 9%. Sample time point: newly diagnosed GD, antithyroid drugs for less than 3 months. PBMC RNA was the source of the TCR library. This sample also belongs to another study, concerning T cells in Graves' hyperthyroidism and ophthalmopathy.

Here the sequenced sample was peripheral blood mononuclear cells (PBMCs), taken at new diagnosis, from a patient treated with antithyroid drugs. The source of these receptors is a young woman with Graves disease.

The rearrangement uses TRBV11-2 and TRBJ1-2, with D perhaps matching TRBD1 (6 bases). CDR3 size: 15 residues. Germline CDR1 SGHAT, CDR2 FQNNGV. V dropped 2 bases and J dropped 2 bases, with 12 bases sitting between them. CDR3 bases: TGTGCCAGCAGCTTAAAGGAGGGGGGAAACTATGGCTACACCTTC. It is translated as CASSLKEGGNYGYTF.

The rearrangement links TRBV2 to TRBJ2-7; TRBD1 agrees at 9 bases. This CDR3 spans 16 amino acids. Germline V CDR1 and CDR2: SNHLY, FYNNEI. The ends lost 6 bases at V and 0 bases at J; junction bases unmatched: 9. The CDR3 DNA reads as TGTGCCAGCAGGGAACCTGGGACAGGGAACTCCTACGAGCAGTACTTC. Amino acid sequence: CASREPGTGNSYEQYF.

This clonotype was counted ten times or more. The J gene is TRBJ2-7, the V gene TRBV20-1; 8 bases match TRBD1. The CDR3 totals 14 residues. The germline gives CDR1 DFQATT, CDR2 SNEGSKA (reference sequence). Unmatched junction bases numbered 8, after V lost 0 bases and J lost 7 bases. In DNA, the CDR3 is TGCAGTGCTAGAGATTTAGGACAGGGCTGGGAGCAGTACTTC. This sequence encodes CSARDLGQGWEQYF.

At least ten counts were recorded for this clonotype. The rearrangement uses TRBV28 and TRBJ1-2; 8 nucleotides align to TRBD1. Germline V gives CDR1 MDHEN, CDR2 SYDVKM. The CDR3 covers 15 residues. V was clipped by 3 bases and J by 3 bases; unmatched bases: 6. The CDR3 protein is CASSFWDRFDYGYTF. The CDR3 nucleotides are TGTGCCAGCAGTTTCTGGGACAGGTTTGACTATGGCTACACCTTC.

This clonotype was picked up many times. The chain carries TRBV10-2 and TRBJ2-1; D is possibly TRBD1 (5 bases). The germline CDR1 and CDR2 sequences are WSHSY and SAAADI. The CDR3 is made up of 15 amino acids. Trimming removed 8 bases from V and 6 bases from J, with 20 bases in between. The CDR3 loop reads CASASGLILRNEQFF. The DNA for the CDR3 is TGCGCCAGCGCATCAGGGTTGATTCTCCGCAATGAGCAGTTCTTC.

Many counts were recorded for this clonotype. The chain couples TRBV20-1 to TRBJ2-4; D might be TRBD1 or TRBD2, each matching 5 bases. In germline, CDR1 is DFQATT, CDR2 SNEGSKA (reference sequence). The CDR3 length is 14 residues. V was cut by 6 bases and J by 8 bases, with 20 bases left in between. The CDR3 loop is CSARNTRGADIQYF. Written as DNA, the CDR3 is TGCAGTGCCCGAAATACGAGAGGGGCAGACATTCAGTACTTC.

The CDR3 DNA reads as TGTGCCAGCACCTCGACAGGGGGGACCGGGGAGCTGTTTTTT. Protein: CASTSTGGTGELFF. V gene TRBV6-1 combines with J gene TRBJ2-2; TRBD1 aligns across 9 bases. V trimming: 7 bases; J trimming: 5 bases; junction bases outside the gene matches: 5. Germline V gene data show CDR1 as MNHNS and CDR2 as SASEGT. The CDR3 sequence is 14 residues long.

This clonotype has at least ten counts. The chain carries TRBV7-9 and TRBJ1-6; D unresolved. Germline V lookup: CDR1 SEHNR, CDR2 FQNEAQ (reference sequence). This CDR3 is 13 amino acids long. Trimming took 3 bases from V and 8 from J, leaving 8 bases between them. The CDR3 sequence is CASSFSGDSPLHF. The DNA of the CDR3 is TGTGCCAGCAGCTTTAGTGGCGATTCACCCCTCCACTTT.

This clonotype occurred many times. V is TRBV7-2 and J is TRBJ2-1; 9 bases fit TRBD2. CDR3 length equals 13 residues. From germline, CDR1 is SGHTA and CDR2 FQGNSA. V was pared by 2 bases and J by 8 bases, with 1 base of the junction left unmatched. CDR3 bases: TGTGCCAGCAGCTTAAGCGGGAGGCATGAGCAGTTCTTC. Protein: CASSLSGRHEQFF.

This clonotype was observed at least ten times. The chain is built from TRBV7-2 and TRBJ2-5; 11 positions agree with TRBD2. Looked up from germline, CDR1 is SGHTA and CDR2 is FQGNSA. V shed 4 bases, J shed 4 bases, and the junction held 5 bases outside the gene matches. This CDR3 comprises 15 residues. This CDR3 is CASSSRLAGTETQYF. In DNA, the CDR3 is TGTGCCAGCAGCTCCCGACTAGCGGGGACAGAGACCCAGTACTTC.

This clonotype was seen a few times. The chain uses TRBV27 and TRBJ1-2; 7 bases map to TRBD1. This CDR3 contains 15 residues. Germline V gene data show CDR1 as MNHEY and CDR2 as SMNVEV (reference sequence). Unmatched junction bases numbered 6, after V lost 4 bases and J lost 1 base. CDR3 DNA sequence: TGTGCCAGCAGTTCGACAGGGAACCATAACTATGGCTACACCTTC. The encoded protein is CASSSTGNHNYGYTF.

In its sample, this clonotype was seen many times. V and J are TRBV28 and TRBJ2-7; D tentatively fits TRBD1 or TRBD2 (5 bases each). The CDR3 length is 14 residues. Trimming shortened V by 4 bases and J by 6 bases, and 16 bases separated the two germline ends. Looked up from germline, CDR1 is MDHEN and CDR2 is SYDVKM. CDR3 residues: CASSSHPAGTEQYF. Written as DNA, the CDR3 is TGTGCCAGCAGTTCTCATCCAGCAGGGACCGAGCAGTACTTC.

This clonotype has just a few counts. The chain combines TRBV20-1 with TRBJ1-5; D unresolved. Germline V gene lookup returns CDR1 DFQATT and CDR2 SNEGSKA (reference sequence). V was cut by 6 bases and J by 3 bases, with 9 bases left in between. CDR3 length equals 12 residues. The CDR3 reads CSAMTNNQPQHF. For the CDR3, the DNA is TGCAGTGCCATGACAAACAATCAGCCCCAGCATTTT.

The sample holds many counts of this clonotype. The gene calls are TRBV28 and TRBJ1-2; D uncertain. From germline, CDR1 is MDHEN and CDR2 SYDVKM. The CDR3 consists of 13 residues. V lost 5 bases to trimming and J lost 8 bases, with 15 bases between them. The CDR3 is CASSPDQVRGYTF. CDR3 sequence (DNA): TGTGCCAGCAGTCCGGACCAAGTACGAGGCTACACCTTC.

The chain links TRBV19 to TRBJ1-6; tentatively, D is TRBD1 (6 bases). CDR1 LNHDA and CDR2 SQIVND come from the germline V gene (reference sequence). The length of the CDR3 is 14 residues. V gave up 3 bases and J gave up 8 bases, with 11 bases separating them. The CDR3 DNA follows: TGTGCCAGTAGTATTGCCGGGGGCTATTCACCCCTCCACTTT. The encoded protein is CASSIAGGYSPLHF. The variable domain in full, completed from reference TRBV19 and TRBJ1-6, reads DGGITQSPKYLFRKEGQNVTLSCEQNLNHDAMYWYRQDPGQGLRLIYYSQIVNDFQKGDIAEGYSVSREKKESFPLTVTSAQKNPTAFYLCASSIAGGYSPLHFGNGTRLTVT.

In its sample, this clonotype was seen many times. This sequence joins TRBV29-1 and TRBJ2-5, with 10 bases lining up with TRBD1. J gave up 1 base and V 3 bases, and 17 bases lay outside the gene matches. The CDR3 is 19 residues long. Germline V gene data show CDR1 as SQVTM and CDR2 as ANQGSEA. The CDR3 spells CSVDGAPGQGTLRQETQYF. The CDR3 nucleotides read TGCAGCGTTGACGGGGCGCCGGGACAGGGGACCCTTCGCCAAGAGACCCAGTACTTC.

This clonotype was seen many times. The V call is TRBV9, the J call TRBJ1-4; D remains unclear. Per the germline V gene, CDR1 is SGDLS and CDR2 is YYNGEE. V was cut by 3 bases and J by 10 bases, with 19 bases left in between. This CDR3 contains 15 residues. The CDR3 region has the DNA TGTGCCAGCAGCGCCCACACTCGATCGGATGGAAAACTGTTTTTT. This codes for CASSAHTRSDGKLFF. The variable domain in full, completed from reference TRBV9 and TRBJ1-4, reads DSGVTQTPKHLITATGQRVTLRCSPRSGDLSVYWYQQSLDQGLQFLIQYYNGEERAKGNILERFSAQQFPDLHSELNLSSLELGDSALYFCASSAHTRSDGKLFFGSGTQLSVL.